This record looks at one T cell receptor beta chain sequence and its context. The source of the sample is a study of blood T cell repertoires in COVID-19. On the study more broadly: The samples span acute and convalescent COVID-19 from the United States, Italy and Spain. T cells, B-cell-depleted T cells, or PBMCs supplied cDNA or gDNA.

The CDR3 spans 14 residues. Germline V gene lookup returns CDR1 SEHNR and CDR2 FQNEAQ (reference sequence). With 6 bases removed from V and 5 bases from J, the gap between germline ends came to 16 bases. How the authors handled the data: Counts of nucleated cells, estimated from reference gene primer amplification, were obtained. The method was immunoSEQ multiplex PCR; TCRdb's version includes in-frame clones alone and lacks a portion of them. The V and J calls and clone size come from that table; D and trimming were worked out from the DNA. Of approximately 28,000 clones in the sample, under 80% were seen once.

Material for sequencing was peripheral blood. The TCR was taken from a woman aged 70-85 years with active or convalescent COVID-19. This chain uses TRBV7-9 with TRBJ1-1; D perhaps matches TRBD1 (5 bases). CDR3: CASRPTEEGTEAFF. Here the CDR3 DNA reads TGTGCCAGCAGGCCGACAGAGGAGGGAACTGAAGCTTTCTTT.